These T cell receptor beta chains were read from a single sample in a study of T cells in Graves' hyperthyroidism and ophthalmopathy. TCRdb called the multiplex PCR reads again in MiXCR, with one record for every CDR3 protein. The table has 200,000 to 250,000 distinct CDR3 sequences, roughly 17% seen once. Specimen: blood. Receptors were obtained from a middle-aged man with Graves' hyperthyroidism. CDR3s include the opening cysteine and the closing phenylalanine or tryptophan. The D gene is left open where the match is weak. Clone sizes are given selectively: once, few, many, or a class where the clone is expanded.

j_call | d_call | v_call | clone_size | cdr3_aa | cdr3_nt
TRBJ2-2 | NA | TRBV7-3 | NA | CASSPHTGDTGELFF | TGTGCCAGCAGCCCCCACACGGGGGACACCGGGGAGCTGTTTTTT
TRBJ1-3 | NA | TRBV2 | many | CAGLGISGNTIYF | TGTGCAGGCCTTGGGATATCTGGAAACACCATATATTTT
TRBJ1-5 | TRBD1 | TRBV7-2 | many | CASSKDRGDDQPQHF | TGTGCCAGCAGCAAAGACAGGGGGGACGATCAGCCCCAGCATTTT
TRBJ2-3 | TRBD1 | TRBV20-1 | few | CSATTGTGDTDTQYF | TGCAGTGCCACGACCGGGACAGGGGACACAGATACGCAGTATTTT
TRBJ2-7 | NA | TRBV19 | many | CASSSFRERPYEQYF | TGTGCCAGTAGTTCCTTTCGGGAGAGACCCTACGAGCAGTACTTC
TRBJ2-1 | TRBD2 | TRBV7-3 | NA | CASSLAITSGAYNEQLF | TGTGCCAGCAGCTTAGCGATCACTAGCGGGGCCTACAATGAGCAGCTCTTC
TRBJ2-3 | NA | TRBV20-1 | many | CSATLADTQYF | TGCAGTGCTACCTTAGCGGATACGCAGTATTTT
TRBJ2-7 | NA | TRBV6-1 | NA | CASRSLLSSYEQYF | TGTGCCAGCAGGTCACTTTTAAGCTCCTACGAGCAGTACTTC
TRBJ1-2 | NA | TRBV20-1 | many | CSAIQTTNYGYTF | TGCAGTGCTATACAGACGACTAACTATGGCTACACCTTC
TRBJ2-3 | TRBD2 | TRBV27 | many | CASSPETSGRVDTQYF | TGTGCCAGCAGTCCGGAGACTAGCGGGAGGGTAGATACGCAGTATTTT
TRBJ2-2 | TRBD2 | TRBV15 | NA | CATSMGLAVNTGELFF | TGTGCCACCAGCATGGGACTAGCGGTGAACACCGGGGAGCTGTTTTTT
TRBJ2-1 | TRBD2 | TRBV7-2 | NA | CASSYWTSGTSGEQFF | TGTGCCAGCAGCTATTGGACTAGCGGGACTTCCGGGGAGCAGTTCTTC
TRBJ1-1 | NA | TRBV2 | many | CASTYWDTEAFF | TGTGCCAGCACTTACTGGGACACTGAAGCTTTCTTT
TRBJ2-5 | TRBD2 | TRBV2 | many | CASNLYGLAQETQYF | TGTGCCAGCAACCTCTATGGACTAGCGCAGGAGACCCAGTACTTC
TRBJ2-7 | NA | TRBV29-1 | many | CSVRQAGYEQYF | TGCAGCGTTAGACAGGCCGGCTACGAGCAGTACTTC
TRBJ2-1 | NA | TRBV20-1 | many | CSAQKRDWYDNEQFF | TGCAGTGCTCAAAAACGGGACTGGTATGACAATGAGCAGTTCTTC
TRBJ1-1 | TRBD1 | TRBV19 | NA | CASSMDRGNTEAFF | TGTGCCAGTAGTATGGACAGGGGGAACACTGAAGCTTTCTTT
TRBJ1-5 | NA | TRBV28 | NA | CASSQNRALNQPQHF | TGTGCCAGCAGTCAAAACAGGGCCCTCAATCAGCCCCAGCATTTT
TRBJ2-7 | TRBD1 | TRBV29-1 | few | CSVVRTGSHEQYF | TGCAGCGTTGTAAGGACAGGGTCCCACGAGCAGTACTTC
TRBJ2-1 | TRBD2 | TRBV27 | NA | CASSLSSGRAGNEQFF | TGTGCCAGCAGTTTATCTAGCGGGAGGGCAGGAAATGAGCAGTTCTTC
TRBJ2-7 | NA | TRBV18 | many | CASSPPMRKNEQYF | TGTGCCAGCTCACCACCGATGCGGAAAAACGAGCAGTACTTC
TRBJ1-5 | TRBD1 | TRBV12-3/TRBV12-4 | few | CASSKTGAQPQHF | TGTGCCAGCAGTAAGACAGGGGCTCAGCCCCAGCATTTT
TRBJ2-6 | NA | TRBV28 | many | CASSPQGSGANVLTF | TGTGCCAGCAGTCCCCAGGGGTCCGGGGCCAACGTCCTGACTTTC
TRBJ2-3 | NA | TRBV5-5 | many | CASSLASERTDYTDTQYF | TGTGCCAGCAGCTTGGCATCAGAGAGGACAGACTACACAGATACGCAGTATTTT
TRBJ1-2 | NA | TRBV3-1 | NA | CASSGDGQTGYTF | TGTGCCAGCAGCGGGGACGGACAGACCGGCTACACCTTC
TRBJ2-7 | TRBD2 | TRBV20-1 | NA | CSARPRTSGRNEQYF | TGCAGTGCTAGACCCCGGACTAGCGGGAGGAACGAGCAGTACTTC
TRBJ2-5 | NA | TRBV4-1 | NA | CASSQVVGPRVIKTQYF | TGCGCCAGCAGCCAAGTTGTCGGCCCCCGGGTGATAAAGACCCAGTACTTC
TRBJ2-1 | TRBD2 | TRBV10-3 | few | CASDQEPLAGVTYNEQFF | TGTGCCAGCGATCAAGAGCCACTAGCGGGAGTAACCTACAATGAGCAGTTCTTC
TRBJ2-7 | NA | TRBV18 | few | CASSPPSISKEQYF | TGTGCCAGCTCACCACCGTCAATCTCGAAGGAGCAGTACTTC
TRBJ1-4 | NA | TRBV5-1 | NA | CASSLGSGDNEKLFF | TGCGCCAGCAGCTTGGGGTCAGGGGACAATGAAAAACTGTTTTTT
TRBJ2-1 | TRBD1 | TRBV5-1 | many | CASSFRDRGPYNEQFF | TGCGCCAGCAGCTTCCGGGACAGGGGACCCTACAATGAGCAGTTCTTC
TRBJ2-3 | TRBD2 | TRBV19 | NA | CASSIPAGVWTDTQYF | TGTGCCAGTAGTATTCCAGCGGGAGTTTGGACAGATACGCAGTATTTT
TRBJ2-5 | TRBD2 | TRBV12-3/TRBV12-4 | many | CASSLGTSGWQETQYF | TGTGCCAGCAGTCTGGGGACTAGCGGGTGGCAAGAGACCCAGTACTTC
TRBJ1-1 | NA | TRBV3-1 | many | CASSQGYMNTEAFF | TGTGCCAGCAGCCAAGGGTATATGAACACTGAAGCTTTCTTT
TRBJ2-7 | TRBD1 | TRBV20-1 | many | CSAPRGGAMSYEQYF | TGCAGTGCTCCTCGAGGGGGCGCGATGAGTTACGAGCAGTACTTC
TRBJ2-1 | TRBD2 | TRBV30 | NA | CAFSRAGVRNEQFF | TGTGCCTTTTCAAGAGCGGGAGTAAGAAATGAGCAGTTCTTC
TRBJ1-2 | TRBD1 | TRBV5-5 | many | CASSLRTGPYGYTF | TGTGCCAGCAGCTTGAGGACAGGGCCCTATGGCTACACCTTC
TRBJ2-7 | NA | TRBV11-2 | many | CASSLERSTYEQYF | TGTGCCAGCAGCTTAGAGAGGTCTACCTACGAGCAGTACTTC
TRBJ2-7 | NA | TRBV28 | many | CASSSDWDKSYEQYF | TGTGCCAGCAGTTCAGACTGGGACAAATCCTACGAGCAGTACTTC
TRBJ2-1 | TRBD1 | TRBV5-1 | once | CASSLGFTGGNYEQFF | TGCGCCAGCAGCTTGGGGTTTACAGGGGGGAACTACGAGCAGTTCTTC
TRBJ2-2 | NA | TRBV4-2 | NA | CASSQVGQHTGELFF | TGTGCCAGCAGCCAAGTAGGCCAGCACACCGGGGAGCTGTTTTTT
TRBJ2-1 | NA | TRBV11-2 | many | CASSLGRDLYNEQFF | TGTGCCAGCAGCTTAGGGCGGGACCTCTACAATGAGCAGTTCTTC
TRBJ2-5 | NA | TRBV19 | NA | CASSIGPASETQYF | TGTGCCAGTAGTATAGGGCCAGCGAGCGAGACCCAGTACTTC
TRBJ1-1 | NA | TRBV7-6 | many | CASSADWNTEAFF | TGTGCCAGCAGCGCAGACTGGAACACTGAAGCTTTCTTT
TRBJ2-5 | NA | TRBV3-1 | many | CASSHIRESETQYF | TGTGCCAGCAGCCATATAAGGGAATCGGAGACCCAGTACTTC
TRBJ2-3 | TRBD2 | TRBV20-1 | many | CSARGTSGSSPPQYF | TGCAGTGCTAGGGGTACTAGCGGGAGTTCCCCTCCGCAGTATTTT
TRBJ2-5 | NA | TRBV20-1 | many | CSRRKQGGETQYF | TGCAGTCGCAGGAAGCAGGGAGGAGAGACCCAGTACTTC
TRBJ2-1 | NA | TRBV7-2 | NA | CASSLGGAYFYNEQFF | TGTGCCAGCAGCCTTGGCGGCGCCTATTTCTACAATGAGCAGTTCTTC
TRBJ2-7 | NA | TRBV11-2 | many | CASSAGTSSYEQYF | TGTGCCAGCAGCGCCGGGACCAGCTCCTACGAGCAGTACTTC
TRBJ2-3 | NA | TRBV10-3 | NA | CAIKTADTQYF | TGTGCCATAAAAACCGCAGATACGCAGTATTTT
TRBJ2-1 | NA | TRBV5-1 | NA | CASSLTSSSYNEQFF | TGCGCCAGCAGCCTCACGTCAAGCTCCTACAATGAGCAGTTCTTC
TRBJ2-3 | TRBD2 | TRBV5-1 | few | CASSFTGTTSGTDTQYF | TGCGCCAGCAGCTTCACGGGGACGACTAGCGGCACAGATACGCAGTATTTT
TRBJ1-1 | NA | TRBV3-1 | many | CASSQVTEAFF | TGTGCCAGCAGCCAAGTAACTGAAGCTTTCTTT
TRBJ2-2 | TRBD2 | TRBV18 | NA | CASSPDSGLAGSEELFF | TGTGCCAGCTCACCAGATTCGGGACTAGCGGGATCGGAGGAGCTGTTTTTT
TRBJ2-3 | TRBD2 | TRBV28 | many | CASSLIGASGIFTDTQYF | TGTGCCAGCAGTTTAATAGGTGCTAGCGGGATCTTCACAGATACGCAGTATTTT
TRBJ2-7 | TRBD1 | TRBV12-3/TRBV12-4 | many | CASSGQGAGEQYF | TGTGCCAGCAGTGGACAGGGGGCTGGCGAGCAGTACTTC
TRBJ2-3 | NA | TRBV10-3 | NA | CAISDYEKRSTDTQYF | TGTGCCATCAGTGACTATGAGAAACGGAGCACAGATACGCAGTATTTT
TRBJ2-7 | TRBD2 | TRBV11-2 | once | CASSPGGSGTYEQYF | TGTGCCAGCAGCCCCGGCGGTAGCGGGACCTACGAGCAGTACTTC
TRBJ2-3 | NA | TRBV29-1 | few | CSVRTSTDTQYF | TGCAGCGTTCGGACTTCCACAGATACGCAGTATTTT